Following are 26 T cell receptor beta chains from one sample sequenced in a study of cytomegalovirus exposure and HLA in healthy donors. PCR used 60 Vbeta primers and 13 Jbeta primers. The assay was immunoSEQ multiplex PCR, and TCRdb's table has in-frame clones only and misses some. The table includes roughly 120,000 clones, roughly 68% detected once. Input material: PBMCs. These receptors all stem from a woman aged 50 to 60 in good health and CMV-seropositive.

The rearrangement joins TRBV27 to TRBJ2-1; D may be TRBD1 (6 bases). Trimming stripped 0 bases from V and 8 bases from J, with 11 bases between. Germline V gene lookup returns CDR1 MNHEY and CDR2 SMNVEV (reference sequence). CDR3 size: 14 residues. Written as DNA, the CDR3 is TGTGCCAGCAGTTTATCGTGGGGGCACGATGAGCAGTTCTTC. Translated, it gives CASSLSWGHDEQFF.

As concerns this clone: At the DNA level, this CDR3 is encoded by other sequences in the same sample as well. V usage is TRBV28 and J usage is TRBJ1-6; no clear D. This CDR3 has 12 residues. Trimming left V 5 bases short and J 6 bases short, with 5 bases between. Germline CDR1 and CDR2: MDHEN and SYDVKM. As DNA, the CDR3 is TGTGCCAGCAGTCCCCTTAATTCACCCCTCCACTTT. Its protein is CASSPLNSPLHF. Based on the CDR3 plus reference TRBV28 and TRBJ1-6, the full variable domain is DVKVTQSSRYLVKRTGEKVFLECVQDMDHENMFWYRQDPGLGLRLIYFSYDVKMKEKGDIPEGYSVSREKKERFSLILESASTNQTSMYLCASSPLNSPLHFGNGTRLTVT.

Here the CDR3 DNA reads TGCGCCAGCAGTGAGTCCTCAGGGGGTGAAGATGAGCAGTTCTTC. Residues: CASSESSGGEDEQFF. The chain is built from TRBV10-1 and TRBJ2-1; TRBD1 aligns across 7 bases. V gave up 0 bases and J gave up 8 bases; unmatched junction bases: 7. Germline V gene data show CDR1 as WNHNN and CDR2 as SYGVQD (reference sequence). The CDR3 covers 15 residues.

This clone has just a few counts. The rearrangement joins TRBV21-1 to TRBJ2-3; the table gives TRBD2 as D, unverified against the DNA. TRBV21-1 constitutes a pseudogene. The CDR3 runs to 18 residues. CDR3 nucleotide sequence: TGTGCCAGCAGCAAGCCACTGGGACTCGGGTACTCCACAGATACGCAGTATTTT. Encoded protein: CASSKPLGLGYSTDTQYF.

The rearrangement uses TRBV7-8 and TRBJ2-7; TRBD1 agrees at 8 bases. Unmatched junction bases numbered 14, after V lost 4 bases and J lost 6 bases. Germline V gene lookup returns CDR1 SGHVS and CDR2 FQNEAQ. The CDR3 extends over 16 amino acids. The CDR3 DNA follows: TGTGCCAGCAGCTGGCAGACAGGGGCATCCTTGGGCGAGCAGTACTTC. Translation gives CASSWQTGASLGEQYF.

In this sample, this clone turned up a few times. This rearrangement joins TRBV19 to TRBJ1-2; D is undetermined. Between the trimmed V and J ends, which lost 1 base and 1 base, there was a span of 7 bases. CDR1 is LNHDA and CDR2 is SQIVND in the germline V gene (reference sequence). This CDR3 has 14 amino acids. CDR3 in amino acids: CASSIGTSNYGYTF. CDR3 nucleotide sequence: TGTGCCAGTAGTATAGGAACAAGTAACTATGGCTACACCTTC.

The V call is TRBV7-2, the J call TRBJ2-2, with 11 bases identical to TRBD1. The V segment lost 6 bases and the J segment 7 bases; nucleotides outside the gene matches: 7. CDR1 and CDR2 from the germline V gene are SGHTA and FQGNSA. This CDR3 contains 15 residues. CDR3 sequence (DNA): TGTGCCAGCAGTCGGACAGGGGGCTGGGACGGGGAGCTGTTTTTT. Translated: CASSRTGGWDGELFF.

The chain uses TRBV11-2 and TRBJ1-4; 7 bases line up with TRBD1. After removal of 5 bases from V and 8 bases from J, the junction contained 11 bases not matched to a gene. Per the germline V gene, CDR1 is SGHAT and CDR2 is FQNNGV. The CDR3 spans 15 residues. In DNA, the CDR3 is TGTGCCAGCAGCGAAAGCCGGGACAGTGGCGAAAAACTGTTTTTT. Translation: CASSESRDSGEKLFF.

This chain uses TRBV5-6 with TRBJ2-3; D is unclear. Trimming left V 4 bases short and J 2 bases short, with 14 bases between. Germline CDR1 and CDR2: SGHDT and YYEEEE. The CDR3 spans 15 residues. CDR3 nucleotide sequence: TGTGCCAGCAGCCCGGATGCAGGATCCACAGATACGCAGTATTTT. This gives the protein CASSPDAGSTDTQYF.

This chain joins TRBV4-2 and TRBJ1-2; 12 bases line up with TRBD1. Germline CDR1 reads LGHNA; CDR2 reads YNFKEQ. The V gene end was trimmed by 0 bases and the J gene end by 6 bases; junction bases not matched to a gene: 5. The CDR3 runs to 16 residues. The CDR3 region is CASSQEFGTGGDGYTF. The CDR3 nucleotides are TGTGCCAGCAGCCAAGAATTCGGGACAGGGGGCGATGGCTACACCTTC.

The chain carries TRBV4-2 and TRBJ2-5; 11 bases match TRBD1. With 6 bases clipped from V and 4 bases from J, the junction kept 4 bases outside the gene matches. CDR1 is LGHNA, CDR2 YNFKEQ, per germline. The CDR3 is 14 residues long. The CDR3 is CASRDRGQGETQYF. The CDR3 DNA reads as TGTGCCAGCAGGGACAGGGGGCAGGGAGAGACCCAGTACTTC.

The genes are TRBV5-4 and TRBJ2-7, with D possibly TRBD2 on 5 matching bases. The CDR3 is made up of 14 amino acids. Germline V lookup: CDR1 SGHNT, CDR2 YYREEE (reference sequence). The V end lost 4 bases, the J end lost 6 bases, and 17 bases lay between the germline ends. CDR3 in DNA: TGTGCCAGCAGCCCTGGGCCCCTCCGGGGCGAGCAGTACTTC. It encodes CASSPGPLRGEQYF.

The chain links TRBV9 to TRBJ2-7; D might be TRBD1 (6 bases). V was clipped by 4 bases and J by 1 base, with 18 bases between them. Germline-derived CDR1 and CDR2 are SGDLS and YYNGEE. CDR3 length: 16 amino acids. CDR3 in DNA: TGTGCCAGCAGCCCTGGGCCCTACGGACAGTCCTACGAGCAGTACTTC. Its translation: CASSPGPYGQSYEQYF.

V and J are TRBV6-1 and TRBJ1-4, with 10 positions matching TRBD1. Germline V gives CDR1 MNHNS, CDR2 SASEGT. The CDR3 extends over 14 amino acids. Unmatched junction bases numbered 2, after V lost 6 bases and J lost 4 bases. For the CDR3, the DNA is TGTGCCAGCAGAGGACAGGGGGGTAATGAAAAACTGTTTTTT. It is translated as CASRGQGGNEKLFF.

The V call is TRBV28, the J call TRBJ1-3; TRBD1 matches 7 bases. The trim removed 7 bases at V and 2 bases at J, leaving 5 bases unmatched. Germline V gives CDR1 MDHEN, CDR2 SYDVKM. This CDR3 comprises 14 residues. The CDR3 bases are TGTGCCAGCACCGCAGGGACAGCTGGAAACACCATATATTTT. Its translation is CASTAGTAGNTIYF. Full variable domain (missing parts from reference TRBV28 and TRBJ1-3): DVKVTQSSRYLVKRTGEKVFLECVQDMDHENMFWYRQDPGLGLRLIYFSYDVKMKEKGDIPEGYSVSREKKERFSLILESASTNQTSMYLCASTAGTAGNTIYFGEGSWLTVV.

J is TRBJ2-1 and V is TRBV7-3, with D possibly being TRBD2 (6 bases). V gave up 3 bases and J gave up 9 bases, with 18 bases separating them. Germline V gene sequence: CDR1 SGHTA, CDR2 FQGTGA. CDR3 size: 15 residues. The DNA of the CDR3 is TGTGCCAGCAGCTTTTTCCCGGGGGACGGTGTTGAGCAGTTCTTC. Amino acid sequence: CASSFFPGDGVEQFF.

This rearrangement joins TRBV4-3 to TRBJ2-7, with 9 bases that match TRBD1. CDR3 length equals 16 residues. The germline gives CDR1 LGHNA, CDR2 YSLEER. The V segment lost 0 bases and the J segment 5 bases; nucleotides outside the gene matches: 8. CDR3 DNA sequence: TGCGCCAGCAGCCAAGAGATCCGGGACAGGGTCGACGAGCAGTACTTC. Amino acid sequence: CASSQEIRDRVDEQYF.

The rearrangement uses TRBV12-1 and TRBJ2-3; TRBD1 reflects the table's D call only, with no check against the DNA. TRBV12-1 is deemed a pseudogene. This CDR3 is built from 17 residues. CDR3 sequence (DNA): TGTGCCAGCAGCTTTGTGCTCTCCGGACAGATCACAGATACGCAGTATTTT. Its protein is CASSFVLSGQITDTQYF.

J is TRBJ2-7 and V is TRBV27; 7 bases match TRBD2. Germline assignment: CDR1 MNHEY and CDR2 SMNVEV (reference sequence). V lost 4 bases, J lost 5 bases, and 20 bases stayed unmatched. The CDR3 contains 18 residues. The CDR3 reads CASSSISPPWGGWNEQYF. In DNA, the CDR3 is TGTGCCAGCAGTTCTATATCCCCCCCCTGGGGGGGGTGGAACGAGCAGTACTTC.

The rearrangement joins TRBV9 to TRBJ2-3; D possibly corresponds to TRBD2 (7 bases). Germline CDR1 reads SGDLS; CDR2 reads YYNGEE. This CDR3 spans 18 amino acids. V was trimmed by 0 bases and J by 5 bases, leaving 22 bases between them. CDR3 amino acids: CASSVGVGGPGGGDTQYF. CDR3 nucleotides: TGTGCCAGCAGCGTAGGAGTCGGGGGCCCGGGCGGGGGAGATACGCAGTATTTT.

The chain has TRBV14 and TRBJ2-2; D gene ambiguous. CDR3 length: 16 residues. CDR1 is SGHDN, CDR2 FVKESK, per germline. V gave up 0 bases and J gave up 0 bases, with 8 bases separating them. CDR3 loop: CASSQDWLANTGELFF. The CDR3 region has the DNA TGTGCCAGCAGCCAAGACTGGCTAGCGAACACCGGGGAGCTGTTTTTT.

The chain combines TRBV2 with TRBJ2-4, with 9 bases that match TRBD2. Germline lookup yields CDR1 SNHLY and CDR2 FYNNEI. This CDR3 region has 15 residues. Losses at the gene ends were 8 bases for V and 1 base for J; bases not matched to a gene: 6. This CDR3 is CASRAGGGAKNIQYF. The CDR3 nucleotides read TGTGCCAGCCGAGCGGGGGGCGGGGCCAAAAACATTCAGTACTTC.

The chain is built from TRBV27 and TRBJ2-3; 7 bases line up with TRBD1. Trimming cost V 7 bases and J 5 bases; bases outside gene matches: 0. The CDR3 totals 11 residues. The germline V gene encodes CDR1 MNHEY and CDR2 SMNVEV (reference sequence). CDR3 sequence reads: CASNRGDTQYF. CDR3 coding DNA: TGTGCCAGCAACAGGGGAGATACGCAGTATTTT.

The V gene is TRBV15, the J gene TRBJ2-6, with 8 bases lining up with TRBD1. CDR1 is LNHNV and CDR2 is YYDKDF in the germline V gene (reference sequence). The CDR3 spans 17 residues. J was trimmed by 0 bases and V by 5 bases; bases with no gene match: 6. This CDR3 reads CATSLGQVLSGANVLTF. DNA for the CDR3: TGTGCCACCAGCTTGGGACAGGTGCTCTCTGGGGCCAACGTCCTGACTTTC.

The rearrangement uses TRBV6-6 and TRBJ2-3; 9 bases are shared with TRBD2. Trimming at V came to 5 bases and at J to 1 base, leaving 4 bases not matched to a gene. Germline CDR1 reads MNHNY; CDR2 reads SVGAGI (reference sequence). The CDR3 is 15 amino acids. CDR3 sequence reads: CASSPSGGRTDTQYF. The CDR3 nucleotides are TGTGCCAGCAGTCCAAGCGGGGGGCGCACAGATACGCAGTATTTT.

This clone appeared a few times. The chain joins TRBV7-2 to TRBJ2-7; no definite D call. Trimming cost V 3 bases and J 0 bases, with 6 bases left between them. CDR3 size: 13 residues. Germline V gene sequence: CDR1 SGHTA, CDR2 FQGNSA. The CDR3 DNA reads TGTGCCAGCAGCTTGGCTAGCTCCTACGAGCAGTACTTC. It specifies CASSLASSYEQYF.